These 32 T cell receptor beta chains were sequenced from one sample in a study of blood T cell repertoires in COVID-19. Some clones are missing from TCRdb's copy, which holds only in-frame ones; the method was immunoSEQ multiplex PCR. Here the sample spans about 210,000 clones, roughly 80% being singletons. Sequenced material: peripheral blood. The receptors derive from a middle-aged woman with active or convalescent COVID-19.

The chain couples TRBV6-2 or TRBV6-3 to TRBJ1-2, with D unclear. Per germline, CDR1 MNHEY and CDR2 SVGEGT. The CDR3 extends over 14 amino acids. V lost 5 bases and J lost 4, with 14 bases in between. CDR3 coding DNA: TGTGCCAGCAGTGAGGACTCGTCCGCCTATGGCTACACCTTC. It codes for CASSEDSSAYGYTF.

This clone occurred once. The chain recombines TRBV30 with TRBJ1-4; a possible D gene is TRBD1 (6 bases). CDR3 length: 14 amino acids. V lost 1 base, J lost 8 bases, and 14 bases lay in between. CDR1 and CDR2 (germline): GTSNPN, SVGIG (reference sequence). In DNA, the CDR3 is TGTGCCTGGAGTGGGACAGTGAGGCGGGAAAAACTGTTTTTT. Translated, it gives CAWSGTVRREKLFF.

The V and J genes are TRBV9 and TRBJ1-1; the D gene is possibly TRBD1 (6 bases). Germline V gives CDR1 SGDLS, CDR2 YYNGEE. The ends were cut back, 4 bases at V and 4 bases at J, with 14 bases in the middle. The CDR3 is made up of 14 amino acids. CDR3 sequence (DNA): TGTGCCAGCAGCAGAAACAGGGACGCCACTGAAGCTTTCTTT. Residues: CASSRNRDATEAFF.

The J gene is TRBJ1-1, the V gene TRBV30; D is unclear. The germline V gene has CDR1 GTSNPN and CDR2 SVGIG (reference sequence). CDR3 size: 14 residues. Trimming left V 4 bases short and J 2 bases short, with 14 bases between. The CDR3 reads CAWMSSQVNTEAFF. CDR3 in DNA: TGTGCCTGGATGAGTTCCCAGGTAAACACTGAAGCTTTCTTT.

The rearrangement links TRBV4-1 to TRBJ2-3, with unresolved D. V was pared by 2 bases and J by 1 base, with 4 bases between. The CDR3 extends over 13 amino acids. CDR1 and CDR2 (germline): MGHRA, YSYEKL. The CDR3 loop reads CASSQSGTDTQYF. The CDR3 DNA is TGCGCCAGCAGCCAATCGGGCACAGATACGCAGTATTTT.

The chain employs TRBV5-1 and TRBJ2-3; D gene unclear. This CDR3 comprises 13 residues. Germline loops: CDR1 SGHRS, CDR2 YFSETQ. V gave up 5 bases and J gave up 0 bases, with 7 bases separating them. The chain's CDR3 is CASRQTSTDTQYF. The CDR3 coding sequence is TGCGCCAGCAGGCAGACTAGCACAGATACGCAGTATTTT.

With respect to this clone: The junction shows a germline mismatch at one end, possibly a read error. The chain links TRBV29-1 to TRBJ2-5; TRBD1 matches 10 bases. CDR3 length equals 14 residues. Germline assignment: CDR1 SQVTM and CDR2 ANQGSEA. The CDR3 is CSVEDRGQGETQYF. The CDR3 nucleotides read TGCAGCGTAGAAGACAGGGGGCAGGGGGAGACCCAGTACTTC.

The chain combines TRBV28 with TRBJ1-2; TRBD1 agrees at 9 bases. The CDR3 consists of 14 residues. V trimming: 7 bases; J trimming: 0 bases; junction bases outside the gene matches: 3. Germline CDR1 MDHEN, CDR2 SYDVKM. CDR3 residues: CASTWTGANYGYTF. CDR3 in DNA: TGTGCCAGCACCTGGACAGGGGCTAACTATGGCTACACCTTC.

V usage is TRBV7-2 and J usage is TRBJ2-2; D is perhaps TRBD1 (5 bases). This CDR3 comprises 15 residues. Germline values: CDR1 SGHTA, CDR2 FQGNSA. The V end lost 1 base, the J end lost 3 bases, and 9 bases lay between the germline ends. CDR3 DNA sequence: TGTGCCAGCAGCTTAGGTCCGACAGACACCGGGGAGCTGTTTTTT. It translates to CASSLGPTDTGELFF.

V and J are TRBV2 and TRBJ1-2, with D unresolved. Germline values: CDR1 SNHLY, CDR2 FYNNEI. The V gene lost 6 bases and the J gene lost 5 bases, with 22 bases spanning the gap. The CDR3 length is 16 residues. The CDR3 here is CASRPAQASGPYGYTF. The CDR3 DNA reads TGTGCCAGCAGACCAGCCCAGGCGAGTGGTCCTTATGGCTACACCTTC.

The CDR3 sequence is CASSLDSGANEKLFF. The CDR3 DNA reads as TGTGCCAGCAGCTTAGATTCAGGGGCGAATGAAAAACTGTTTTTT. The chain recombines TRBV11-2 with TRBJ1-4, with a tentative D call TRBD1 (6 bases). The CDR3 is made up of 15 amino acids. V gave up 0 bases and J gave up 5 bases, with 10 bases separating them. Germline assignment: CDR1 SGHAT and CDR2 FQNNGV.

The V gene is TRBV19, the J gene TRBJ1-2; unclear D gene. CDR1 is LNHDA and CDR2 is SQIVND in the germline V gene (reference sequence). Trimming removed 3 bases from V and 5 bases from J, with 25 bases in between. The CDR3 length is 18 residues. The CDR3: CASSITGLSIGRRYGYTF. The CDR3 nucleotides are TGTGCCAGTAGTATTACGGGTCTTTCGATAGGGAGACGTTATGGCTACACCTTC. Filled out from reference TRBV19 and TRBJ1-2, the complete variable domain reads DGGITQSPKYLFRKEGQNVTLSCEQNLNHDAMYWYRQDPGQGLRLIYYSQIVNDFQKGDIAEGYSVSREKKESFPLTVTSAQKNPTAFYLCASSITGLSIGRRYGYTFGSGTRLTVV.

In its sample, this clone was seen a few times. This sequence joins TRBV6-6 and TRBJ2-7, with TRBD1 matching over 9 bases. The J segment lost 0 bases and the V segment lost 5 bases, leaving 11 bases of the junction unmatched. Germline V CDR1 and CDR2: MNHNY, SVGAGI (reference sequence). This CDR3 spans 17 amino acids. The DNA for the CDR3 is TGTGCCAGCAGTCGACAAGGGACAGGGACCTTCTCCTACGAGCAGTACTTC. It encodes CASSRQGTGTFSYEQYF.

This rearrangement joins TRBV6-5 to TRBJ1-5, with D perhaps TRBD1 (5 bases). The CDR3 totals 15 residues. Looked up from germline, CDR1 is MNHEY and CDR2 is SVGAGI. Between the trimmed V and J ends, which lost 5 bases and 0 bases, there was a span of 11 bases. The CDR3 reads CASSLLGGSNQPQHF. In nucleotides, the CDR3 is TGTGCCAGCAGTCTATTGGGGGGTAGCAATCAGCCCCAGCATTTT.

V is TRBV5-1 and J is TRBJ1-1, with 7 bases lining up with TRBD1. CDR3 length: 16 amino acids. The germline gives CDR1 SGHRS, CDR2 YFSETQ. V gave up 3 bases and J gave up 0 bases; unmatched junction bases: 8. The CDR3 region has the DNA TGCGCCAGCAGCTCCTCACAGGGGATGATGAACACTGAAGCTTTCTTT. This codes for CASSSSQGMMNTEAFF.

By frequency in the sample, this clone is medium-sized (0.01 to 0.1%). This sequence joins TRBV18 and TRBJ2-1; 8 positions match TRBD1. V was pared by 5 bases and J by 2 bases, with 8 bases of the junction left unmatched. The CDR3 totals 16 residues. Germline V gene sequence: CDR1 KGHSH, CDR2 LQKENI. CDR3 in DNA: TGTGCCAGCTCAAGTCGGACAGGGCCTCCCTACAATGAGCAGTTCTTC. Translated, it gives CASSSRTGPPYNEQFF.

DNA of the CDR3: TGCGCCAGCAGCCCGGTTGGGGCCAGTGGACAGCCCCAGCATTTT. Protein product: CASSPVGASGQPQHF. The chain is built from TRBV5-1 and TRBJ1-5; D may be TRBD1 (5 bases). The CDR3 runs 15 residues. V was shortened by 4 bases and J by 7 bases, with 18 bases between the two germline ends. Germline V gives CDR1 SGHRS, CDR2 YFSETQ. Using reference TRBV5-1 and TRBJ1-5 for the parts outside the CDR3, the full variable domain is KAGVTQTPRYLIKTRGQQVTLSCSPISGHRSVSWYQQTPGQGLQFLFEYFSETQRNKGNFPGRFSGRQFSNSRSEMNVSTLELGDSALYLCASSPVGASGQPQHFGDGTRLSIL.

As regards this clone: At one boundary the junction diverges from the germline segment, which might be a read error. This chain joins TRBV7-7 and TRBJ2-5, with 9 bases lining up with TRBD1. The germline CDR1 and CDR2 sequences are SSHAT and FNYEAQ (reference sequence). CDR3 length equals 15 residues. CDR3 sequence reads: CASSLGTGFGETQYF. For the CDR3, the DNA is TGTGCTAGCAGCTTAGGGACAGGGTTCGGCGAGACCCAGTACTTC.

This clone appeared once. The genes are TRBV28 and TRBJ1-5; 8 bases match TRBD1. With V trimmed by 2 bases and J by 4 bases, 7 bases remained unmatched. Germline assignment: CDR1 MDHEN and CDR2 SYDVKM. This CDR3 region has 16 residues. CDR3 nucleotides: TGTGCCAGCAGTTTACCCGGCAGGGGGCGAAATCAGCCCCAGCATTTT. Translated, it gives CASSLPGRGRNQPQHF.

The V call is TRBV19, the J call TRBJ2-5; TRBD1 might be the D (6 bases). V was trimmed by 3 bases and J by 2 bases, leaving 16 bases between them. Germline CDR1 and CDR2: LNHDA and SQIVND (reference sequence). CDR3 size: 16 residues. The DNA of the CDR3 is TGTGCCAGTAGTATTGGGGTCGGACAGCTACAAGAGACCCAGTACTTC. Its translation is CASSIGVGQLQETQYF.

V usage is TRBV24-1 and J usage is TRBJ1-1; TRBD1 matches 8 bases. This CDR3 spans 13 amino acids. Unmatched junction bases numbered 4, after V lost 4 bases and J lost 7 bases. Per germline, CDR1 KGHDR and CDR2 SFDVKD. CDR3 in DNA: TGTGCCACCAGTGAGCCAACAGGGGGTGAAGCTTTCTTT. Protein: CATSEPTGGEAFF.

J is TRBJ1-2 and V is TRBV5-4, with 7 positions matching TRBD1. The CDR3 is made up of 14 amino acids. The germline V gene encodes CDR1 SGHNT and CDR2 YYREEE (reference sequence). V was pared by 3 bases and J by 4 bases, with 6 bases of the junction left unmatched. The CDR3 coding sequence is TGTGCCAGCAGCTCCCTGGACAGGTTCTATGGCTACACCTTC. As protein: CASSSLDRFYGYTF. Variable domain in full (rest from reference TRBV5-4 and TRBJ1-2): ETGVTQSPTHLIKTRGQQVTLRCSSQSGHNTVSWYQQALGQGPQFIFQYYREEENGRGNFPPRFSGLQFPNYSSELNVNALELDDSALYLCASSSLDRFYGYTFGSGTRLTVV.

This chain uses TRBV19 with TRBJ1-2; D ambiguous. Germline CDR1 is LNHDA and CDR2 is SQIVND (reference sequence). The CDR3 consists of 14 residues. Trimming removed 4 bases from V and 1 base from J, with 10 bases in between. Here the CDR3 reads CASSRGMNNYGYTF. DNA of the CDR3: TGTGCCAGTAGTAGAGGGATGAATAACTATGGCTACACCTTC. The full variable domain, in which reference TRBV19 and TRBJ1-2 provide the parts outside the CDR3, is DGGITQSPKYLFRKEGQNVTLSCEQNLNHDAMYWYRQDPGQGLRLIYYSQIVNDFQKGDIAEGYSVSREKKESFPLTVTSAQKNPTAFYLCASSRGMNNYGYTFGSGTRLTVV.

Note on this clone: An end of the junction differs from the germline gene, which may be a read error. The chain recombines TRBV7-7 with TRBJ2-1; 7 nucleotides match TRBD2. The CDR3 sequence is 17 residues long. From germline, CDR1 is SSHAT and CDR2 FNYEAQ (reference sequence). The CDR3 DNA reads TGTGCTAGCAGCCAACTCTTGAGTCCGCGGGAGAGTCTTGAGCAGTTCTTC. This translates into CASSQLLSPRESLEQFF.

The chain is built from TRBV19 and TRBJ1-3; 9 bases agree with TRBD1. V was clipped by 11 bases and J by 0 bases; unmatched bases: 14. Germline CDR1 LNHDA, CDR2 SQIVND (reference sequence). The CDR3 totals 17 residues. The CDR3 loop reads CACQRGTGSYSGNTIYF. CDR3 bases: TGTGCCTGTCAGAGGGGGACAGGGAGCTACTCTGGAAACACCATATATTTT.

This sequence joins TRBV24-1 and TRBJ2-1, with 15 bases aligning to TRBD2. The CDR3 totals 19 residues. V was pared by 0 bases and J by 8 bases, with 10 bases of the junction left unmatched. The germline gives CDR1 KGHDR, CDR2 SFDVKD. This CDR3 reads CATSDLRGTSGGPSHEQFF. CDR3 coding DNA: TGTGCCACCAGTGATTTGCGGGGGACTAGCGGGGGGCCATCACATGAGCAGTTCTTC.

The rearrangement links TRBV25-1 to TRBJ1-1; 7 nucleotides match TRBD1. The germline CDR1 and CDR2 sequences are MGHDK and SYGVNS. The CDR3 sequence is 14 residues long. Losses at the gene ends were 5 bases for V and 4 bases for J; bases not matched to a gene: 7. Here the CDR3 reads CASSRMTGITEAFF. The CDR3 nucleotides are TGTGCCAGCAGTAGAATGACAGGGATCACTGAAGCTTTCTTT.

In its sample, this clone was seen a few times. The rearrangement links TRBV6-5 to TRBJ1-5; D is possibly TRBD1 (5 bases). V was clipped by 4 bases and J by 5 bases, with 9 bases between them. The length of the CDR3 is 13 residues. Germline V gives CDR1 MNHEY, CDR2 SVGAGI. Written as DNA, the CDR3 is TGTGCCAGCAGTTCCAGGGAGGATCAGCCCCAGCATTTT. Amino acid sequence: CASSSREDQPQHF.

The gene calls are TRBV7-8 and TRBJ2-7; D might be TRBD1 (6 bases). The CDR3 extends over 13 amino acids. Germline V CDR1 and CDR2: SGHVS, FQNEAQ. The V and J ends lost 5 bases and 2 bases respectively, with 10 bases between them. CDR3 residues: CASSRQGPYEQYF. The CDR3 nucleotides read TGTGCCAGCAGCCGGCAGGGGCCCTACGAGCAGTACTTC.

The gene calls are TRBV10-3 and TRBJ1-1; 10 positions agree with TRBD1. The germline CDR1 and CDR2 sequences are ENHRY and SYGVKD. J lost 10 bases, V lost 0 bases, and 2 bases had no gene match. The CDR3 contains 13 residues. CDR3 loop: CAISESRDRGAFF. The DNA for the CDR3 is TGTGCCATCAGTGAGTCCCGGGACAGGGGAGCTTTCTTT.

The chain joins TRBV5-5 to TRBJ2-1; 7 bases agree with TRBD2. The length of the CDR3 is 15 residues. The junction had 5 bases not matched to a gene; V was cut back by 4 bases and J by 1 base. Germline V CDR1 and CDR2: SGHKS, YYEKEE (reference sequence). The DNA for the CDR3 is TGTGCCAGCAGCACCCTAGCGGAGTCCTACAATGAGCAGTTCTTC. It specifies CASSTLAESYNEQFF.

V gene TRBV30 combines with J gene TRBJ2-1, with TRBD2 matching 14 bases. The CDR3 is 15 residues long. Germline-derived CDR1 and CDR2 are GTSNPN and SVGIG (reference sequence). V was pared by 5 bases and J by 8 bases, with 8 bases of the junction left unmatched. Here the CDR3 DNA reads TGTGCCTGGGGCCCGGGACTAGCGGGAGTAGATGAGCAGTTCTTC. Protein sequence: CAWGPGLAGVDEQFF. Variable domain in full (rest from reference TRBV30 and TRBJ2-1): SQTIHQWPATLVQPVGSPLSLECTVEGTSNPNLYWYRQAAGRGLQLLFYSVGIGQISSEVPQNLSASRPQDRQFILSSKKLLLSDSGFYLCAWGPGLAGVDEQFFGPGTRLTVL.